Detailed here is one T cell receptor beta chain. Its antigen is not yet known. Per-nucleotide qualities are absent, and no much larger clonotype sits a single base away. These data originate in a study of control samples from healthy donors and cancer patients (dated by TCRdb to the early 2020s). Libraries were constructed by the immunoSEQ multiplex PCR assay. TCRdb mirrors the immuneACCESS table, restricted to in-frame sequences. Some clones are absent from its copies; in checked studies, under half trace to an unresolved V gene, and the reason for the others is unknown. The table for this sample lists around 200,000 clones; just under 95% of them were counted only once. More than 1.4% of the sample comes from the top ten. From cysteine to phenylalanine, the CDR3 is 13 amino acids long. Of all the DNA, just the CDR3 is kept, 39 bases in frame from base 1. CDR1 and CDR2, per the germline V gene (reference sequence), are GTSNPN and SVGIG. V is reduced by 1 base and J by 6 bases, leaving a spacing of 13 bases between them.

The source of this sequence is a man between 18 and 35 years old in good health. Sample: blood. This chain joins TRBV30 to TRBJ2-7; there is no confident call for the D gene. The DNA is as follows: TGTGCCTGGAGTGGTTATAGAGCTTCCGAGCAGTACTTC. Its protein reads: CAWSGYRASEQYF.